This is a list of T cell receptor beta chains from one sample in a study of vaccination and CD4 T cells after COVID-19. Their target antigens are unknown. MiXCR, run by TCRdb on the PCR reads, gives a single entry per CDR3 protein. Seen here are around 9,700 distinct CDR3 sequences, 25% observed once, and the top ten hold less than 30%. Source: CD4+ T cells from blood, cultured in vitro, taken after SARS-CoV-2 vaccination. These receptors were obtained from a human donor who had recovered from COVID-19. The CDR3 runs from the conserved cysteine through the conserved F or W. Fields, in order: D gene, clone size, V gene, J gene, CDR3 DNA, CDR3 protein. The D gene is left open where the match is weak. Rows may omit the clone size; those that give it use once, few, many or a size class.

D gene: NA; clone size: medium-sized; V gene: TRBV20-1; J gene: TRBJ1-5; CDR3 DNA: TGCAGTGCTAGTGGGGGGAGCAATCAGCCCCAGCATTTT; CDR3 protein: CSASGGSNQPQHF
D gene: TRBD1; clone size: NA; V gene: TRBV6-1; J gene: TRBJ1-6; CDR3 DNA: TGTGCCAGCAGGACAGGGTTTCAATCACCCCTCCACTTT; CDR3 protein: CASRTGFQSPLHF
D gene: TRBD2; clone size: few; V gene: TRBV20-1; J gene: TRBJ2-1; CDR3 DNA: TGCAGTGCTAGATCAGGACTAGCGGGGAACAATGAGCAGTTCTTC; CDR3 protein: CSARSGLAGNNEQFF
D gene: NA; clone size: few; V gene: TRBV28; J gene: TRBJ1-6; CDR3 DNA: TGTGCCAGCAAAAGGAGAGAAGGTTCACCCCTCCACTTT; CDR3 protein: CASKRREGSPLHF
D gene: NA; clone size: medium-sized; V gene: TRBV20-1; J gene: TRBJ1-2; CDR3 DNA: TGCAGTGCTAGATTGGGTCATGCTAACTATGGCTACACCTTC; CDR3 protein: CSARLGHANYGYTF
D gene: NA; clone size: medium-sized; V gene: TRBV6-1; J gene: TRBJ1-2; CDR3 DNA: TGTGCCAGCAGTGCAGGGAACTATGGCTACACCTTC; CDR3 protein: CASSAGNYGYTF
D gene: TRBD2; clone size: medium-sized; V gene: TRBV20-1; J gene: TRBJ2-7; CDR3 DNA: TGCAGTGCTAGCTGGGAATGGGGCGGGGGAGGTGCCTACGAGCAGTACTTC; CDR3 protein: CSASWEWGGGGAYEQYF
D gene: NA; clone size: NA; V gene: TRBV29-1; J gene: TRBJ1-1; CDR3 DNA: TGCAGCGTTGTGGTCACTGAAGCTTTCTTT; CDR3 protein: CSVVVTEAFF
D gene: NA; clone size: once; V gene: TRBV6-5; J gene: TRBJ1-1; CDR3 DNA: TGTGCCAGCAGTTACCTCGGGACAACAATGAACACTGAAGCTTTCTTT; CDR3 protein: CASSYLGTTMNTEAFF
D gene: TRBD1; clone size: few; V gene: TRBV20-1; J gene: TRBJ1-2; CDR3 DNA: TGCAGTGCTAGAGGGACAGGTGGCTACACCTTC; CDR3 protein: CSARGTGGYTF
D gene: TRBD1; clone size: NA; V gene: TRBV6-1; J gene: TRBJ1-5; CDR3 DNA: TGTGCCAGTACGGATGACAGGGAGGGCAATCAGCCCCAGCATTTT; CDR3 protein: CASTDDREGNQPQHF
D gene: NA; clone size: few; V gene: TRBV27; J gene: TRBJ2-5; CDR3 DNA: TGTGCCAGCAGTCCCCACGGGAAGGCCACCAAAGAGACCCAGTACTTC; CDR3 protein: CASSPHGKATKETQYF
D gene: NA; clone size: NA; V gene: TRBV20-1; J gene: TRBJ2-3; CDR3 DNA: TGCAGTGCTAGAAATCCGGGCACACCTCGCACAGATACGCAGTATTTT; CDR3 protein: CSARNPGTPRTDTQYF
D gene: NA; clone size: NA; V gene: TRBV11-1; J gene: TRBJ2-5; CDR3 DNA: TGTGCCAGCACGCTCGGCGGGAAAGAGACCCAGTACTTC; CDR3 protein: CASTLGGKETQYF
D gene: TRBD1; clone size: few; V gene: TRBV20-1; J gene: TRBJ2-3; CDR3 DNA: TGCAGTGCTACGAACAGGGGACCCACAGATACGCAGTATTTT; CDR3 protein: CSATNRGPTDTQYF
D gene: TRBD1; clone size: few; V gene: TRBV27; J gene: TRBJ1-5; CDR3 DNA: TGTGCCAGGAACAGGGGGGGCCAGCCCCAGCATTTT; CDR3 protein: CARNRGGQPQHF
D gene: NA; clone size: NA; V gene: TRBV7-2; J gene: TRBJ1-6; CDR3 DNA: TGTGCCAGCAGCTTAGATGAGGGAAGAGATTCACCCCTCCACTTT; CDR3 protein: CASSLDEGRDSPLHF
D gene: NA; clone size: few; V gene: TRBV5-4; J gene: TRBJ2-5; CDR3 DNA: TGTGCCAGCAGCAACCGGGACGCGCAAGAGACCCAGTACTTC; CDR3 protein: CASSNRDAQETQYF
D gene: NA; clone size: few; V gene: TRBV27; J gene: TRBJ1-2; CDR3 DNA: TGTGCCAGCAGTCCACACTACCAAATTTACTACACCTTC; CDR3 protein: CASSPHYQIYYTF
D gene: NA; clone size: NA; V gene: TRBV19; J gene: TRBJ2-7; CDR3 DNA: TGTGCCAGTAGTCCTACGACAGTCTCCTACGAGCAGTACTTC; CDR3 protein: CASSPTTVSYEQYF
D gene: TRBD1; clone size: few; V gene: TRBV5-4; J gene: TRBJ2-7; CDR3 DNA: TGTGCCACCACGGACAGGGATTACACATCCTACGAGCAGTACTTC; CDR3 protein: CATTDRDYTSYEQYF
D gene: TRBD2; clone size: hyperexpanded; V gene: TRBV7-6; J gene: TRBJ2-3; CDR3 DNA: TGTGCCAGCAGCGAAATAAAGACTAGCGGGGGGGCAGATACGCAGTATTTT; CDR3 protein: CASSEIKTSGGADTQYF
D gene: TRBD1; clone size: medium-sized; V gene: TRBV20-1; J gene: TRBJ1-1; CDR3 DNA: TGCAGTGCTAGAGATTTTGGGACAGGGGTGAACACTGAAGCTTTCTTT; CDR3 protein: CSARDFGTGVNTEAFF
D gene: NA; clone size: once; V gene: TRBV27; J gene: TRBJ2-3; CDR3 DNA: TGTGCCAGCAGTTTATCGATTGGAGGCACAGATACGCAGTATTTT; CDR3 protein: CASSLSIGGTDTQYF
D gene: NA; clone size: NA; V gene: TRBV6-1; J gene: TRBJ2-7; CDR3 DNA: TGTGCCAGCAGTGTGAAACCGACAGAATCCTACGAGCAGTACTTC; CDR3 protein: CASSVKPTESYEQYF
D gene: TRBD1; clone size: few; V gene: TRBV7-3; J gene: TRBJ2-7; CDR3 DNA: TGTGCCAGCAGCCCGGGACAGGGGGCTTACGAGCAGTACTTC; CDR3 protein: CASSPGQGAYEQYF
D gene: NA; clone size: NA; V gene: TRBV6-1; J gene: TRBJ1-1; CDR3 DNA: TGTGCCAGCAGTGCTGGTGGTAGCACTGAAGCTTTCTTT; CDR3 protein: CASSAGGSTEAFF
D gene: NA; clone size: few; V gene: TRBV6-1; J gene: TRBJ1-2; CDR3 DNA: TGTGCTACCTTGGCCCAACAGGGAAGGAGTCGCGATGGCTACACCTTC; CDR3 protein: CATLAQQGRSRDGYTF
D gene: TRBD1; clone size: NA; V gene: TRBV12-3/TRBV12-4; J gene: TRBJ2-7; CDR3 DNA: TGTGCCAGCAGTTTAGCGCTTACAGGGGCCCCCTTATTGCACTTC; CDR3 protein: CASSLALTGAPLLHF
D gene: NA; clone size: few; V gene: TRBV7-2; J gene: TRBJ2-7; CDR3 DNA: TGTGCCAGCGCGGACCAGGCGGTCCACGAGCAGTACTTC; CDR3 protein: CASADQAVHEQYF
D gene: TRBD2; clone size: NA; V gene: TRBV7-8; J gene: TRBJ2-2; CDR3 DNA: TGTGCCAGCAGCTTAGCTTTAGCGGGAGTTACCGGGGAGCTGTTTTTT; CDR3 protein: CASSLALAGVTGELFF
D gene: NA; clone size: medium-sized; V gene: TRBV20-1; J gene: TRBJ2-1; CDR3 DNA: TGCAGTGCGACTAGTCCATACTACAATGAGCAGTTCTTC; CDR3 protein: CSATSPYYNEQFF
D gene: NA; clone size: medium-sized; V gene: TRBV7-9; J gene: TRBJ1-2; CDR3 DNA: TGTGCCAGCAGCTTGGACATACCATATGGCTACACCTTC; CDR3 protein: CASSLDIPYGYTF
D gene: NA; clone size: NA; V gene: TRBV28; J gene: TRBJ2-6; CDR3 DNA: TGTGCCAGCAGTTTCAGGGGAGGATCTGGGGCCAACGTCCTGACTTTC; CDR3 protein: CASSFRGGSGANVLTF
D gene: TRBD1; clone size: NA; V gene: TRBV2; J gene: TRBJ2-5; CDR3 DNA: TGTGCCAGCAGACTTGGGACAGGGATGAGTCAGGAGACCCAGTACTTC; CDR3 protein: CASRLGTGMSQETQYF
D gene: NA; clone size: NA; V gene: TRBV20-1; J gene: TRBJ2-1; CDR3 DNA: TGCAGTGCTCCTGGTGTAAATGAGCAGTTCTTC; CDR3 protein: CSAPGVNEQFF
D gene: NA; clone size: NA; V gene: TRBV6-1; J gene: TRBJ1-1; CDR3 DNA: TGTGCCAGCATAGTTGTAGGGGGGGCAGCCACTGAAGCTTTCTTT; CDR3 protein: CASIVVGGAATEAFF
D gene: TRBD2; clone size: few; V gene: TRBV29-1; J gene: TRBJ2-5; CDR3 DNA: TGCAGCGCCCGACTAGCGGGGCAAGAGACCCAGTACTTC; CDR3 protein: CSARLAGQETQYF
D gene: NA; clone size: medium-sized; V gene: TRBV7-2; J gene: TRBJ1-5; CDR3 DNA: TGTGCCAGCAGCCGGGGGAGCAATCAGCCCCAGCATTTT; CDR3 protein: CASSRGSNQPQHF
D gene: NA; clone size: NA; V gene: TRBV28; J gene: TRBJ2-2; CDR3 DNA: TGTGCCACTATCAGGAGTAGGACTCCGGGCACCGGGGAGCTGTTTTTT; CDR3 protein: CATIRSRTPGTGELFF
D gene: NA; clone size: NA; V gene: TRBV28; J gene: TRBJ2-1; CDR3 DNA: TGTGCCAGCAGTTTAAGAGCAGTCAGCTCCTACAATGAGCAGTTCTTC; CDR3 protein: CASSLRAVSSYNEQFF